This paragraph reports one TCR beta chain. Primers included in the PCR were 60 Vbeta and 13 Jbeta primers. This table comes from immunoSEQ multiplex PCR, and its TCRdb copy is limited to in-frame clones, with some not included. Of 150,000 or so clones detected, less than 75% appear once; the ten largest clones hold more than 1.3%. This CDR3 comprises 17 residues. Germline V CDR1 and CDR2: WSHSY, SAAADI. J was trimmed by 4 bases and V by 0 bases; bases with no gene match: 7. This record belongs to a study of cytomegalovirus exposure and HLA in healthy donors. The J gene is TRBJ1-2, the V gene TRBV10-2; 11 positions match TRBD1. The sequence derives from a girl aged 10-17 years in good health and CMV-seronegative. The material sequenced was PBMCs. The chain's CDR3 is CASSESWGTGGTYGYTF. For the CDR3, the DNA is TGCGCCAGCAGTGAGTCGTGGGGGACAGGGGGTACCTATGGCTACACCTTC.